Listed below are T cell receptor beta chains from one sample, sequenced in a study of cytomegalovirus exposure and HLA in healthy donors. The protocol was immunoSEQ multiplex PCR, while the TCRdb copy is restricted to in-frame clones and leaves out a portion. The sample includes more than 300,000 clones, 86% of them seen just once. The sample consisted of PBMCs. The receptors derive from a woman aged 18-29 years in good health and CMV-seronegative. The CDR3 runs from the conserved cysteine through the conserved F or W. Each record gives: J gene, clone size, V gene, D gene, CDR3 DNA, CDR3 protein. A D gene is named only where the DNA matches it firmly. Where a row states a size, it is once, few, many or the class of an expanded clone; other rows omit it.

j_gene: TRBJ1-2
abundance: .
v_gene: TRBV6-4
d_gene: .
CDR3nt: TGTGCCAGCAGCACCAAGAGTTTGCAGGGGAGCTATGGCTACACCTTC
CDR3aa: CASSTKSLQGSYGYTF

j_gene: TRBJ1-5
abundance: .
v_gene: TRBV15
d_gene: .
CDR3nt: TGTGCCACCAGCATGTCCAGGGGAGGCAATCAGCCCCAGCATTTT
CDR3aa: CATSMSRGGNQPQHF

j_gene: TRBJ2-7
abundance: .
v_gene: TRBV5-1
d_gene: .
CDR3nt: TGCGCCAGCAGCTCGCGTCGGATCCTACAGGGGGGGGACTACGAGCAGTACTTC
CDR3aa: CASSSRRILQGGDYEQYF

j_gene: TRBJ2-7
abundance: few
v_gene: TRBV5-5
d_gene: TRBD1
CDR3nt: TGTGCCAGCAGCTTGGTTCGAGACAGGGGCTACGAGCAGTACTTC
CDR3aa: CASSLVRDRGYEQYF

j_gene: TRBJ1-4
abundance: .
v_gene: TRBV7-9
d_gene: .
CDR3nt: TGTGCCAGCAGCTTATTTCCAGGGGAGTTGCGGACTAATGAAAAACTGTTTTTT
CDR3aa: CASSLFPGELRTNEKLFF

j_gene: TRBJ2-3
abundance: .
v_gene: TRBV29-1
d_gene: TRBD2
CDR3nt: TGCAGCGTGTGGCGGCGCGGGACTAGCGGGATAAACCCTAGCACAGATACGCAGTATTTT
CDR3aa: CSVWRRGTSGINPSTDTQYF

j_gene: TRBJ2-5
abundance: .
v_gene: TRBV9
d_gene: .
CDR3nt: TGTGCCAGCAGCGCCCGGGGACTTGGGGAGACCCAGTACTTC
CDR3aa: CASSARGLGETQYF

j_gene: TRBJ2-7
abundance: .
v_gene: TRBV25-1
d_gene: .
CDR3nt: TGTGCCAGCAGTGAATATGGGTCTCCGGGTGGAAAACAGTACTTC
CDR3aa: CASSEYGSPGGKQYF

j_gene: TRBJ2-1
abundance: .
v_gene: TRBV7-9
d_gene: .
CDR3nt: TGTGCCAGCAGTTATTACCAGACTAGGCTGTACAATGAGCAGTTCTTC
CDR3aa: CASSYYQTRLYNEQFF

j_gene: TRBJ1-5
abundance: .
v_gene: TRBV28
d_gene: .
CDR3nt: TGTGCCAGCAACCCCTCGGGTAATCAGCCCCAGCATTTT
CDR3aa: CASNPSGNQPQHF

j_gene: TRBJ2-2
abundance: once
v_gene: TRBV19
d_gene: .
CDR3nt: TGTGCCAGTAGTATCTTAGCGAACACCGGGGAGCTGTTTTTT
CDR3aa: CASSILANTGELFF

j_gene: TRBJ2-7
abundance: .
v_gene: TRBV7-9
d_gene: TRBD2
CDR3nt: TGTGCCAGCAGCTTGGGTAGCGGGAGAGGAACCTACGAGCAGTACTTC
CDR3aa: CASSLGSGRGTYEQYF

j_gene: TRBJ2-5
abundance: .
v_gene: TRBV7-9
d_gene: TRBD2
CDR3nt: TGTGCCAGCAGCTCCGGACTAGCGGGATGGGTACAAGAGACCCAGTACTTC
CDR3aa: CASSSGLAGWVQETQYF

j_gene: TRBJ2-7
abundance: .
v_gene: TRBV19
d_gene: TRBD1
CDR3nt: TGTGCCAGTAGCAGGGGGACAGGGAGTTACTCCTACGAGCAGTACTTC
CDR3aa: CASSRGTGSYSYEQYF

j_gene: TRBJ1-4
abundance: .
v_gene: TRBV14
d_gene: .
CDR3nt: TGTGCCAGCAGCCACGACCGGGACTCATTTTCAACTAATGAAAAACTGTTTTTT
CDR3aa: CASSHDRDSFSTNEKLFF

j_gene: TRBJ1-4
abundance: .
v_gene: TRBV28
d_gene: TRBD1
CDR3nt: TGTGCCAGCAGTTTAGGCCAGGGGGAACGAAAACTGTTTTTT
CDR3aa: CASSLGQGERKLFF

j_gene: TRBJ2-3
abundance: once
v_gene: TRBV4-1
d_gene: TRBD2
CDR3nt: TGCGCCAGCAGCCCCTACACTTCGACTAGCGGTACTTCTCTCGGGGGCACAGATACGCAGTATTTT
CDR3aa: CASSPYTSTSGTSLGGTDTQYF